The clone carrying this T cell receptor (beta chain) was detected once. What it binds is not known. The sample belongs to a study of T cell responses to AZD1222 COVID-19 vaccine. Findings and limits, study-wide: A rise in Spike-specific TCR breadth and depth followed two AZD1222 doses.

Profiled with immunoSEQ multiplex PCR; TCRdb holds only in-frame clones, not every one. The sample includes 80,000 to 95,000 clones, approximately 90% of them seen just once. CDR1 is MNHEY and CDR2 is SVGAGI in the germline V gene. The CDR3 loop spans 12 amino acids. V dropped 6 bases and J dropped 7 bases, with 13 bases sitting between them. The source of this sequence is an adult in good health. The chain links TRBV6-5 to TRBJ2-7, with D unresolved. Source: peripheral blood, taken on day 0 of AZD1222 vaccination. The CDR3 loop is CASSLRGREQYF. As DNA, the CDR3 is TGTGCCAGCAGCCTCCGTGGCAGGGAGCAGTACTTC.